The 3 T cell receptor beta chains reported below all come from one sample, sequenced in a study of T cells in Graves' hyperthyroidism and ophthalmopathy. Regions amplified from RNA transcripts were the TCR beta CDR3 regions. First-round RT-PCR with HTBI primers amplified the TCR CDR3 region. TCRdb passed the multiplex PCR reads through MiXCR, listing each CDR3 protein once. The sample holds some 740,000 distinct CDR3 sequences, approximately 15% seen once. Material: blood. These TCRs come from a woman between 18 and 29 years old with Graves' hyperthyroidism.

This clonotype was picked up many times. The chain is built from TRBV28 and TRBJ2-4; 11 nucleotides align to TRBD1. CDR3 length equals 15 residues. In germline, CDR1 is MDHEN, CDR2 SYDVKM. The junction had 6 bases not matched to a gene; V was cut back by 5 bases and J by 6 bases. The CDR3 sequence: CASSVSGTGGNIQYF. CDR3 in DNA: TGTGCCAGCAGTGTATCCGGGACAGGGGGAAACATTCAGTACTTC.

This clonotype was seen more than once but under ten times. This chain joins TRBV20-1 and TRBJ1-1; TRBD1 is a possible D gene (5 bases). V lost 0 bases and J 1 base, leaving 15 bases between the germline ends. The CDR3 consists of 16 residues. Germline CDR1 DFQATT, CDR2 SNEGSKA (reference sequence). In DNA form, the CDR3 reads TGCAGTGCTAGAGATCTCATGACCGGGACGAACACTGAAGCTTTCTTT. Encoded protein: CSARDLMTGTNTEAFF.

The CDR3, as DNA: TGTGCCAGCAGCTTAGCTGCAAATGAAAAACTGTTTTTT. The encoded protein is CASSLAANEKLFF. The chain has TRBV7-9 and TRBJ1-4; D remains ambiguous. Trimming pared 0 bases from V and 5 bases from J, leaving 4 bases between. This CDR3 comprises 13 residues. Germline values: CDR1 SEHNR, CDR2 FQNEAQ (reference sequence).